A single sample gave rise to the 10 T cell receptor beta chains below, sequenced in a study of control samples from healthy donors and cancer patients. The method was immunoSEQ multiplex PCR; TCRdb's version includes in-frame clones alone and lacks a portion of them. The profile shows about 150,000 clones, roughly 90% of them singletons. Sequencing was performed on blood. These receptors all stem from a woman younger than 45 in good health.

V usage is TRBV2 and J usage is TRBJ1-5; 8 bases line up with TRBD1. CDR1 and CDR2 (germline): SNHLY, FYNNEI. Losses at the gene ends were 5 bases for V and 3 bases for J; bases not matched to a gene: 3. This CDR3 has 14 amino acids. CDR3 in DNA: TGTGCCAGCAGTTCGGACAGGGTCAATCAGCCCCAGCATTTT. This codes for CASSSDRVNQPQHF.

The chain is built from TRBV4-2 and TRBJ2-2; 7 nucleotides align to TRBD1. With 1 base clipped from V and 7 bases from J, the junction kept 3 bases outside the gene matches. This CDR3 has 14 amino acids. The germline gives CDR1 LGHNA, CDR2 YNFKEQ. The CDR3: CASSQVTGDGELFF. In DNA form, the CDR3 reads TGTGCCAGCAGCCAAGTCACAGGGGACGGGGAGCTGTTTTTT.

The chain employs TRBV7-9 and TRBJ2-7; D is undetermined. Germline V CDR1 and CDR2: SEHNR, FQNEAQ (reference sequence). V lost 1 base and J 0 bases, leaving 4 bases between the germline ends. The CDR3 is 13 residues long. CDR3 in amino acids: CASSLGPSYEQYF. The CDR3 DNA reads TGTGCCAGCAGCTTAGGACCCTCCTACGAGCAGTACTTC.

The chain has TRBV28 and TRBJ2-2; 8 bases map to TRBD1. The CDR3 has 14 residues. J was trimmed by 11 bases and V by 4 bases; bases with no gene match: 9. Germline V gene data show CDR1 as MDHEN and CDR2 as SYDVKM. CDR3 loop: CASSSDRVGSELFF. The CDR3 DNA is TGTGCCAGCAGTTCGGACAGGGTGGGGAGTGAGCTGTTTTTT.

The chain uses TRBV18 and TRBJ2-7; 8 nucleotides line up with TRBD2. V lost 3 bases, J lost 2 bases, and 6 bases stayed unmatched. The CDR3 spans 15 residues. Germline V gene lookup returns CDR1 KGHSH and CDR2 LQKENI. The CDR3 DNA reads as TGTGCCAGCTCACCGATGCAGGGACTAGCCTACGAGCAGTACTTC. Its protein product is CASSPMQGLAYEQYF.

The CDR3 reads CASSEAGWEQYF. CDR3 DNA: TGTGCCAGCAGTGAAGCAGGGTGGGAGCAGTACTTC. The chain recombines TRBV2 with TRBJ2-7; D is ambiguous. Germline V gives CDR1 SNHLY, CDR2 FYNNEI. The V gene lost 0 bases and the J gene lost 7 bases, with 7 bases spanning the gap. CDR3 length: 12 residues.

This clone was observed a single time. The chain couples TRBV7-9 to TRBJ2-5; a weak D match, TRBD1 (5 bases). The germline V gene encodes CDR1 SEHNR and CDR2 FQNEAQ (reference sequence). V lost 2 bases to trimming and J lost 0 bases, with 7 bases between them. This CDR3 comprises 14 residues. The CDR3 spells CASSLMTDQETQYF. The CDR3 DNA sequence: TGTGCCAGCAGCTTAATGACAGACCAAGAGACCCAGTACTTC.

V gene TRBV19 combines with J gene TRBJ1-2, with 9 positions matching TRBD1. The CDR3 sequence is 14 residues long. The germline V gene encodes CDR1 LNHDA and CDR2 SQIVND (reference sequence). Trimming removed 5 bases from V and 4 bases from J; junction bases left unmatched: 5. The CDR3 sequence is CASSSRQGGYGYTF. The DNA for the CDR3 is TGTGCCAGTAGTTCGAGACAGGGGGGCTATGGCTACACCTTC. The full variable domain, with the rest looked up from reference TRBV19 and TRBJ1-2, is DGGITQSPKYLFRKEGQNVTLSCEQNLNHDAMYWYRQDPGQGLRLIYYSQIVNDFQKGDIAEGYSVSREKKESFPLTVTSAQKNPTAFYLCASSSRQGGYGYTFGSGTRLTVV.

This chain connects TRBV6-5 to TRBJ2-4; tentatively, D is TRBD2 (6 bases). The CDR3 contains 14 residues. Germline V gene data show CDR1 as MNHEY and CDR2 as SVGAGI. Trimming took 5 bases from V and 7 from J, leaving 15 bases between them. CDR3 protein: CASSPLTAGNIQYF. The CDR3 DNA reads as TGTGCCAGCAGTCCGTTAACGGCGGGGAACATTCAGTACTTC.

This chain connects TRBV10-3 to TRBJ2-1; TRBD2 matches 9 bases. Per germline, CDR1 ENHRY and CDR2 SYGVKD. The CDR3 runs 15 residues. J lost 2 bases, V lost 9 bases, and 8 bases had no gene match. The chain's CDR3 is CAMGPVAGAYNEQFF. CDR3 coding DNA: TGTGCCATGGGCCCGGTAGCGGGAGCCTACAATGAGCAGTTCTTC.